This T cell receptor beta chain was observed in a study of control samples from healthy donors and cancer patients. V lost 6 bases and J lost 1; bases outside the gene matches: 3. The CDR3 consists of 14 residues. The germline gives CDR1 LNHDA, CDR2 SQIVND (reference sequence). The protocol was immunoSEQ multiplex PCR, while the TCRdb copy is restricted to in-frame clones and leaves out a portion. The table lists approximately 37,000 clones, about 90% of them singletons. Sequences were obtained from blood. The chain has TRBV19 and TRBJ1-5; 7 bases map to TRBD1. This receptor was taken from a woman in her 50s in good health. The CDR3 DNA reads TGTGCCAGTAGAGGGGGCAGGAGCAATCAGCCCCAGCATTTT. Residues: CASRGGRSNQPQHF.